This is a list of T cell receptor beta chains from one sample in a study of T cells in Graves' hyperthyroidism and ophthalmopathy. From the multiplex PCR reads, TCRdb called clonotypes with MiXCR, one entry per CDR3 protein. The data contain roughly 500,000 distinct CDR3 sequences, around 43% of them singletons. The material sequenced was peripheral blood or thyroid tissue (not recorded which). The receptor source for this set is an adult woman with Graves' disease, either hyperthyroidism or ophthalmopathy (not recorded which). Both conserved end residues are part of each CDR3. A D gene is named only where the DNA matches it firmly.

v_call	d_call	j_call	cdr3_aa
TRBV20-1	TRBD1	TRBJ1-2	CSAGRQGGYTF
TRBV11-2	.	TRBJ2-5	CASSVPGQGGQETQYF
TRBV10-3	.	TRBJ2-6	CAISESSLAGANVLTF
TRBV20-1	.	TRBJ1-2	CSASSGVSNDGYTF
TRBV12-3/TRBV12-4	.	TRBJ2-5	CASSSRGLETQYF
TRBV29-1	.	TRBJ1-3	CSVEQRFSVENTIYF
TRBV4-1	.	TRBJ2-7	CASSLTEPGTYEQYF
TRBV7-9	.	TRBJ1-1	CASSYVTPRDTEAFF
TRBV24-1	.	TRBJ2-7	CATSTGYSYEQYF
TRBV12-3/TRBV12-4	TRBD1	TRBJ1-2	CASRLGQDTLEGYTF
TRBV5-6	.	TRBJ2-7	CASSLRQVGEQYF
TRBV2	.	TRBJ1-4	CASSATRGTNEKLFF
TRBV29-1	.	TRBJ2-7	CSVRDKTYEQYF
TRBV7-8	.	TRBJ1-6	CASSPRKRGSPLHF
TRBV29-1	.	TRBJ1-5	CSVHQGFGQPQHF
TRBV7-9	TRBD1	TRBJ1-1	CASSLISGTGAEAFF
TRBV20-1	.	TRBJ1-2	CSARDHLDRPNYGYTF
TRBV5-4	.	TRBJ1-4	CASSLNRETNEKLFF
TRBV2	.	TRBJ1-2	CASRFPGGNYGYTF